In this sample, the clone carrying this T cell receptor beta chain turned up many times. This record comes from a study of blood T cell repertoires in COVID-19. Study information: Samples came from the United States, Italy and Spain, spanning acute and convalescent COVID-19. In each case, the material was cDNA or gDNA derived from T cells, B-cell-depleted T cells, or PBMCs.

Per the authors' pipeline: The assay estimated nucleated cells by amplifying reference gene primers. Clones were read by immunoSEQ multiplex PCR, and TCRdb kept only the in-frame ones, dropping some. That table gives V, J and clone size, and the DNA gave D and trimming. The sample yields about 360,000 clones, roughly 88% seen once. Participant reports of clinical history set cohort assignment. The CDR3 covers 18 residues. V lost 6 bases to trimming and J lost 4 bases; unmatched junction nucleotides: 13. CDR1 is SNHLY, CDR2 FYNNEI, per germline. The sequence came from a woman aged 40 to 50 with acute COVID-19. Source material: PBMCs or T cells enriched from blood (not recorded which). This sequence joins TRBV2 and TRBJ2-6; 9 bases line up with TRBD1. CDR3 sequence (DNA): TGTGCCAGCAGAGAAATCCGGGACAGGGAATTCGGGGCCAACGTCCTGACTTTC. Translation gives CASREIRDREFGANVLTF.